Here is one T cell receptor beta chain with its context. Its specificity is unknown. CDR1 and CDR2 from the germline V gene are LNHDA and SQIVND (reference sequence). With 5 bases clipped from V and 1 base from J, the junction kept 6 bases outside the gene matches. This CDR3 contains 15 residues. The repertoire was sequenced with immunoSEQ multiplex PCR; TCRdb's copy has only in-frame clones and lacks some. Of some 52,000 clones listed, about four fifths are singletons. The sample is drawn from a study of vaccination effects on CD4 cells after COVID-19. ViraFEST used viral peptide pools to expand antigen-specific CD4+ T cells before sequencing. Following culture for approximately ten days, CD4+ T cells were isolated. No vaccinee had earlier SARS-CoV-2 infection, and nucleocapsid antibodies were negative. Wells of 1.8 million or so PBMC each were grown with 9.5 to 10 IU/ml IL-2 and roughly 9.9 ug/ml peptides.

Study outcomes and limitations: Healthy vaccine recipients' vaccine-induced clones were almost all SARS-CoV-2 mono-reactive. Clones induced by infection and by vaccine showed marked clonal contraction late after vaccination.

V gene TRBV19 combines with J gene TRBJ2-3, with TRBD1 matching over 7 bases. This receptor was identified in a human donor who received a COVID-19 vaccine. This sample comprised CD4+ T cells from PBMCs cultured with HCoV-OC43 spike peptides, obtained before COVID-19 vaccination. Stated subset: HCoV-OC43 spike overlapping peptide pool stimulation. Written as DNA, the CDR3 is TGTGCCAGTAGTCTAGGGCAGGGGGGCACAGATACGCAGTATTTT. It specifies CASSLGQGGTDTQYF. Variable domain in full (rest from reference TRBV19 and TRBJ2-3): DGGITQSPKYLFRKEGQNVTLSCEQNLNHDAMYWYRQDPGQGLRLIYYSQIVNDFQKGDIAEGYSVSREKKESFPLTVTSAQKNPTAFYLCASSLGQGGTDTQYFGPGTRLTVL.